This TCR beta chain is drawn from a study of T cells after yellow fever vaccination. Looking at the study overall: Any fraction with a low cell number was prepared using SMART-Seq v4 Ultra Low Input.

The V end lost 5 bases, the J end lost 4 bases, and 12 bases lay between the germline ends. This CDR3 region has 14 residues. Turning to this clonotype: What it binds is not known.

Study findings and constraints: A limited proportion of clonotypes was detected within both the CD4 and CD8 compartments.

TCRdb processed the 5' RACE reads anew with MiXCR; each CDR3 protein has one entry. The table shows 200,000 to 300,000 distinct CDR3 sequences, with roughly 13% occurring only once. The chain recombines TRBV12-3 or TRBV12-4 with TRBJ2-1; D perhaps matches TRBD1 (6 bases). The receptor was isolated from a man aged 25 to 40 who received the YFV17D yellow fever vaccine. The sequencing here drew on CD4+ T cells sorted from PBMCs, taken 45 days after the yellow fever booster vaccination. The CDR3 protein is CASSIRTEYNEQFF. The CDR3, as DNA: TGTGCCAGCAGTATAAGGACAGAATACAATGAGCAGTTCTTC.